This T cell receptor beta chain came from a study of blood T cell repertoires in COVID-19. CDR1 and CDR2 (germline): SNHLY, FYNNEI. There are 14 residues in the CDR3. V lost 5 bases and J lost 3; bases outside the gene matches: 3. Assay used: immunoSEQ multiplex PCR; TCRdb lists only in-frame clones, some missing. The sample shows a few hundred thousand clones, about nine tenths of them seen only once. The sample comprised PBMCs or T cells enriched from blood (not recorded which). The V and J genes are TRBV2 and TRBJ1-5; TRBD1 matches 8 bases. The TCR comes from a man aged 25 to 40 who had recovered from COVID-19. CDR3: CASSRTGLNQPQHF. DNA of the CDR3: TGTGCCAGCAGTAGGACAGGGCTCAATCAGCCCCAGCATTTT.